The T cell receptor (beta chain) described here comes from a study of blood T cell repertoires in COVID-19. In the study overall: Some COVID-19 samples were acute and others convalescent; all came from the United States, Italy and Spain.

Deletions cut 0 bases from V and 4 bases from J, with 21 bases between. This CDR3 contains 18 residues. Germline V gene sequence: CDR1 MNHEY, CDR2 SMNVEV (reference sequence). Per the original data handling: Reference gene primer amplification yielded estimated nucleated cell counts. Generated by immunoSEQ multiplex PCR, the TCRdb table keeps only in-frame clones and is missing some. The V and J calls and clone size come from that table; D and trimming were worked out from the DNA. This table holds over 110,000 clones, around 89% found once. The sample consisted of peripheral blood. The rearrangement links TRBV27 to TRBJ2-5; a weak D match, TRBD1 (6 bases). This clonotype originated in a human donor in a cohort sampled during active COVID-19. The CDR3 DNA reads TGTGCCAGCAGTTTATCGGGTCTTCAGGGGACGCCGCCAGAGACCCAGTACTTC. It is translated as CASSLSGLQGTPPETQYF.